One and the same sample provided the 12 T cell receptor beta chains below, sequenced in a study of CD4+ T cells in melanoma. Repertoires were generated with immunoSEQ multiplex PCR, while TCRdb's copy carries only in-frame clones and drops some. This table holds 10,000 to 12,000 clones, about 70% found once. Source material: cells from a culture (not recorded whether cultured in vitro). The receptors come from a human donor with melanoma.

The CDR3 DNA follows: TGTGCCAGCAGTTCCAAATCCTACAATGAGCAGTTCTTC. It codes for CASSSKSYNEQFF. This sequence joins TRBV6-5 and TRBJ2-1; unclear D gene. The CDR3 sequence is 13 residues long. Germline V gives CDR1 MNHEY, CDR2 SVGAGI. V dropped 4 bases and J dropped 1 base, with 5 bases sitting between them.

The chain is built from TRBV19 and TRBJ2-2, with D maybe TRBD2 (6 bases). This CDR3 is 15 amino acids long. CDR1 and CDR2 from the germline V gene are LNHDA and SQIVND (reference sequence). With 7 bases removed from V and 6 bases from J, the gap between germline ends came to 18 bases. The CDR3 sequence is CASIRTNPRSGELFF. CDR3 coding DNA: TGTGCCAGTATCAGGACTAACCCCCGCTCCGGGGAGCTGTTTTTT.

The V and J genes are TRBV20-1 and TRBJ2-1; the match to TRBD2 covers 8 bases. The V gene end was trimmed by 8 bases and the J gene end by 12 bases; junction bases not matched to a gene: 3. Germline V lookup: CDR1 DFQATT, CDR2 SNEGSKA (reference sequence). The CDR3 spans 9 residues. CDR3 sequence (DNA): TGCAGTCCGGGGGGGGTGCAGTTCTTC. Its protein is CSPGGVQFF.

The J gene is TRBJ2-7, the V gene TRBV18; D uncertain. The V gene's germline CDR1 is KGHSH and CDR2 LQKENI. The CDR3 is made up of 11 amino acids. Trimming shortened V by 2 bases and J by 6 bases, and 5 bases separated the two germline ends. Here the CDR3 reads CASSPGIEQYF. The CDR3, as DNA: TGTGCCAGCTCACCAGGGATCGAGCAGTACTTC.

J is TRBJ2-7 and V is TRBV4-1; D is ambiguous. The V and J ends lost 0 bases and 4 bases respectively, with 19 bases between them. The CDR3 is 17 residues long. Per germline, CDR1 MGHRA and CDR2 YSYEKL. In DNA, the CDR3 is TGCGCCAGCAGCCAAGATAATGGCTTTTCCTGGAGTTACGAGCAGTACTTC. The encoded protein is CASSQDNGFSWSYEQYF.

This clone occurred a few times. In nucleotides, the CDR3 is TGTGCCTGGAGTCGGGACAGGGGAAGCTCCTACAATGAGCAGTTCTTC. It codes for CAWSRDRGSSYNEQFF. The rearrangement joins TRBV30 to TRBJ2-1, with 10 bases that match TRBD1. Germline V gene lookup returns CDR1 GTSNPN and CDR2 SVGIG (reference sequence). V gave up 2 bases and J gave up 0 bases; unmatched junction bases: 4. This CDR3 is built from 16 residues.

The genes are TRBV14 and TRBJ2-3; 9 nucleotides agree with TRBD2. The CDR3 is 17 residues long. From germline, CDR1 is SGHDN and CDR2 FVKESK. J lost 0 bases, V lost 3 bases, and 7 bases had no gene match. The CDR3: CASSQLGLARSTDTQYF. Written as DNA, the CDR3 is TGTGCCAGCAGCCAGCTGGGACTAGCTAGGAGCACAGATACGCAGTATTTT.

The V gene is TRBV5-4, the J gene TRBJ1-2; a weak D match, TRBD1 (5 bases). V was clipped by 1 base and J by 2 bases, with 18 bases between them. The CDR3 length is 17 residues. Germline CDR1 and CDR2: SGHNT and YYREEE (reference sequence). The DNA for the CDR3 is TGTGCCAGCAGCTTGAAAGGGGTAATAATCCGAAACTATGGCTACACCTTC. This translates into CASSLKGVIIRNYGYTF.

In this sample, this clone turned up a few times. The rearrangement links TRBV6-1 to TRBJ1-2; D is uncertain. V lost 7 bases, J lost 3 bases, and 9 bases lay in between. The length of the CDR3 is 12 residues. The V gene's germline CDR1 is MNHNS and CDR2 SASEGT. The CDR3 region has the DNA TGTGCCAGCATCGACCGCTACTATGGCTACACCTTC. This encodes CASIDRYYGYTF.

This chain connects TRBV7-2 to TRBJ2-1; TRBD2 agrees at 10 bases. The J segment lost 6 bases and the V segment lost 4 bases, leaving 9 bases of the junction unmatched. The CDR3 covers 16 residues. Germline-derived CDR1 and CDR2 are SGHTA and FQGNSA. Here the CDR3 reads CASSSDRASGGNEQFF. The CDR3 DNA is TGTGCCAGCAGCTCCGACAGGGCTAGCGGGGGCAATGAGCAGTTCTTC.

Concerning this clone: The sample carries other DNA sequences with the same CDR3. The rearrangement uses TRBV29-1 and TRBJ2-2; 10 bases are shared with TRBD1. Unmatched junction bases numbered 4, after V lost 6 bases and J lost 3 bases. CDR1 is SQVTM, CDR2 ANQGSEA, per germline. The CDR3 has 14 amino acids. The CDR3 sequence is CSVAGTGDTGELFF. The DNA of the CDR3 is TGCAGCGTCGCCGGGACAGGGGACACCGGGGAGCTGTTTTTT.

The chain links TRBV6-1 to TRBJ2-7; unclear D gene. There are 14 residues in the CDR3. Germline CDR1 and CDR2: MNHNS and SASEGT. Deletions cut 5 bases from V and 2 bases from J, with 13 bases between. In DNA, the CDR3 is TGTGCCAGCAGTCAAAAGACGGTCCCCTACGAGCAGTACTTC. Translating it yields CASSQKTVPYEQYF.